This T cell receptor (beta chain) was retrieved from a study of T-cell reconstitution after alpha-beta-depleted transplantation in children. A TCRbeta library incorporating unique molecular identifiers was prepared. Each CDR3 protein is one row after TCRdb ran MiXCR on the PCR reads. The top ten clones hold 0.79% of a sample with hundreds of thousands of distinct CDR3 sequences, about 12% of them seen once. There are 15 residues in the CDR3. Losses at the gene ends were 5 bases for V and 8 bases for J; bases not matched to a gene: 11. Germline CDR1 and CDR2: SGHAT and FQNNGV. This clonotype was recorded many times.

This receptor was identified in a girl aged 2 to 10 with congenital amegakaryocytic thrombocytopenia, due to receive a stem cell transplant. Sequences were derived from PBMCs, sampled before TCRalphabeta/CD19-depleted stem cell transplant. The gene calls are TRBV11-2 and TRBJ1-4; TRBD1 matches 7 bases. The CDR3 reads CASSNQQGIYEKLFF. The DNA of the CDR3 is TGTGCCAGCAGCAACCAACAGGGGATTTACGAAAAACTGTTTTTT.